Each of the 14 T cell receptor beta chains below was sequenced from the same sample in a study of human T cells and chemical hapten exposure. TCRdb re-called the RACE reads with MiXCR, one entry per CDR3 protein. The data show 130,000 or so distinct CDR3 sequences, more than 7.5% seen once. Time point of the sample: healthy volunteer bleed at 2 weeks. Someone pulled total RNA out of unfractionated whole blood. Sequenced: whole blood. The receptors were sampled from a male donor in good health. Some clones in this sample may be carry-over from other donors' samples.

V and J are TRBV5-6 and TRBJ1-1, with TRBD1 as a possible D gene (5 bases). Germline CDR1 and CDR2: SGHDT and YYEEEE. The V and J ends lost 1 base and 2 bases respectively, with 15 bases between them. CDR3 length: 16 amino acids. CDR3 bases: TGTGCCAGCAGCTTGAGGAAAGGGGCAGGAAACACTGAAGCTTTCTTT. Protein: CASSLRKGAGNTEAFF.

This clonotype has at least ten counts. The chain links TRBV20-1 to TRBJ2-7, with D possibly matching TRBD2 (6 bases). V was trimmed by 1 base and J by 0 bases, leaving 13 bases between them. CDR1 is DFQATT and CDR2 is SNEGSKA in the germline V gene (reference sequence). This CDR3 spans 15 amino acids. CDR3 coding DNA: TGCAGTGCTAGAGGGGTAGCGGAGAGCTCCTACGAGCAGTACTTC. This gives the protein CSARGVAESSYEQYF.

Many counts were recorded for this clonotype. The chain is built from TRBV21-1 and TRBJ2-3; the D segment call TRBD2 is taken from the table without a DNA check. TRBV21-1 is given as a pseudogene. The CDR3 length is 14 residues. The DNA of the CDR3 is TGTGCCAGCAGCAAAGGAGCTAGCGGGACTGGAGGGTATTTT. Residues: CASSKGASGTGGYF.

This clonotype was counted a few times. This chain joins TRBV20-1 and TRBJ1-1, with 7 bases lining up with TRBD1. The CDR3 runs 13 residues. Losses at the gene ends were 7 bases for V and 3 bases for J; bases not matched to a gene: 8. CDR1 and CDR2 (germline): DFQATT, SNEGSKA (reference sequence). CDR3 coding DNA: TGCAGTGGTACGGGACAGCGAGACACTGAAGCTTTCTTT. It is translated as CSGTGQRDTEAFF.

The CDR3 nucleotides read TGTGCCAGCAGTAAAGAAGGGGGCCCCAATCAGCCCCAGCATTTT. As protein: CASSKEGGPNQPQHF. The V call is TRBV5-4, the J call TRBJ1-5; 7 bases fit TRBD1. Losses at the gene ends were 5 bases for V and 3 bases for J; bases not matched to a gene: 8. Germline assignment: CDR1 SGHNT and CDR2 YYREEE (reference sequence). CDR3 length: 15 amino acids.

This clonotype was observed many times. The chain has TRBV9 and TRBJ2-3; either TRBD1 or TRBD2 may fit D (5 bases each). The germline V gene encodes CDR1 SGDLS and CDR2 YYNGEE. V dropped 2 bases and J dropped 2 bases, with 6 bases sitting between them. CDR3 length: 13 amino acids. The CDR3 protein is CASSVGATDTQYF. The DNA of the CDR3 is TGTGCCAGCAGCGTCGGGGCCACAGATACGCAGTATTTT.

This clonotype occurred many times. This chain connects TRBV2 to TRBJ2-1; perhaps TRBD1 as D (6 bases). Trimming took 1 base from V and 5 from J, leaving 12 bases between them. CDR3 length: 15 residues. Looked up from germline, CDR1 is SNHLY and CDR2 is FYNNEI. CDR3 in amino acids: CASSEGRGINNEQFF. CDR3 bases: TGTGCCAGCAGTGAAGGAAGGGGGATCAACAATGAGCAGTTCTTC.

This clonotype was picked up a small number of times. This chain connects TRBV7-9 to TRBJ2-5, with 13 bases fitting TRBD2. The germline CDR1 and CDR2 sequences are SEHNR and FQNEAQ (reference sequence). The ends lost 4 bases at V and 5 bases at J; junction bases unmatched: 4. The CDR3 totals 15 residues. The CDR3 protein is CASSYGLAGAETQYF. DNA for the CDR3: TGTGCCAGCAGCTACGGACTAGCGGGAGCTGAGACCCAGTACTTC.

This clonotype was counted many times. The chain links TRBV7-9 to TRBJ2-2, with D possibly being TRBD1 (5 bases). V lost 4 bases, J lost 4 bases, and 13 bases lay in between. CDR1 and CDR2 (germline): SEHNR, FQNEAQ (reference sequence). The CDR3 consists of 15 residues. CDR3: CASSSLQGGTGELFF. In nucleotides, the CDR3 is TGTGCCAGCAGCTCCCTCCAGGGCGGCACCGGGGAGCTGTTTTTT.

In this sample, this clonotype turned up many times. This sequence joins TRBV20-1 and TRBJ1-1; weak D call: TRBD1 (6 bases). CDR1 is DFQATT, CDR2 SNEGSKA, per germline (reference sequence). The CDR3 length is 15 residues. Trimming removed 2 bases at V and 4 bases at J, with 17 bases between. In DNA form, the CDR3 reads TGCAGTGCTAGACATTACAGGGAGTGGGGCACTGAAGCTTTCTTT. Translation gives CSARHYREWGTEAFF.

This clonotype showed up just a few times. This sequence joins TRBV20-1 and TRBJ2-1; 12 bases are shared with TRBD2. Germline-derived CDR1 and CDR2 are DFQATT and SNEGSKA (reference sequence). The CDR3 sequence is 18 residues long. V gave up 2 bases and J gave up 0 bases; unmatched junction bases: 8. DNA of the CDR3: TGCAGTGCTAGACCCGGACTAGCGGGATCCCGCTCCTACAATGAGCAGTTCTTC. Its protein is CSARPGLAGSRSYNEQFF.

This clonotype was picked up a small number of times. The rearrangement joins TRBV19 to TRBJ1-1; 11 bases line up with TRBD1. The CDR3 covers 15 residues. V trimming: 6 bases; J trimming: 4 bases; junction bases outside the gene matches: 7. Germline V gene sequence: CDR1 LNHDA, CDR2 SQIVND (reference sequence). CDR3 in amino acids: CASSTSGTGGTEAFF. The CDR3 coding sequence is TGTGCCAGTAGCACCTCCGGGACAGGGGGCACTGAAGCTTTCTTT. The full variable domain, its missing parts supplied by reference TRBV19 and TRBJ1-1, is DGGITQSPKYLFRKEGQNVTLSCEQNLNHDAMYWYRQDPGQGLRLIYYSQIVNDFQKGDIAEGYSVSREKKESFPLTVTSAQKNPTAFYLCASSTSGTGGTEAFFGQGTRLTVV.

This clonotype occurred a few times. J is TRBJ2-7 and V is TRBV14; 7 positions agree with TRBD2. V was pared by 1 base and J by 2 bases, with 5 bases of the junction left unmatched. The length of the CDR3 is 15 residues. Germline V gives CDR1 SGHDN, CDR2 FVKESK. The CDR3 region is CASSQGASGTYEQYF. For the CDR3, the DNA is TGTGCCAGCAGCCAAGGGGCTAGCGGTACCTACGAGCAGTACTTC.

In its sample, this clonotype was seen many times. The gene calls are TRBV3-1 and TRBJ2-3; D is undetermined. Germline V lookup: CDR1 LGHDT, CDR2 YNNKEL (reference sequence). The CDR3 runs to 12 residues. The V and J ends lost 4 bases and 4 bases respectively, with 6 bases between them. The chain's CDR3 is CASSPAADTQYF. The CDR3 bases are TGTGCCAGCAGCCCCGCGGCAGATACGCAGTATTTT.